The 26 T cell receptor beta chains reported below all come from one sample, sequenced in a study of T cell repertoires in cytomegalovirus infection. TCRdb re-analysed the reads in MiXCR, keeping a single row per CDR3 protein. This table has 170,000 or so distinct CDR3 sequences, approximately 18% appearing once. The sample comprised CD8+ T cells from PBMCs. The receptors here all came from a human donor in good health (CMV status not recorded). Some clones in this sample may be carry-over from other donors' samples.

The V call is TRBV7-9, the J call TRBJ1-5; D gene ambiguous. V lost 4 bases, J lost 6 bases, and 10 bases lay in between. Germline CDR1 is SEHNR and CDR2 is FQNEAQ (reference sequence). The CDR3 totals 13 residues. In nucleotides, the CDR3 is TGTGCCAGCAGCTCAGAGGGTGGTCAGCCCCAGCATTTT. Its protein is CASSSEGGQPQHF.

This clonotype was detected a few times. This chain connects TRBV6-6 to TRBJ1-2; TRBD1 might be the D (6 bases). CDR1 is MNHNY and CDR2 is SVGAGI in the germline V gene (reference sequence). With 6 bases removed from V and 4 bases from J, the gap between germline ends came to 18 bases. The CDR3 runs 15 residues. Here the CDR3 reads CASRPEVQGGYGYTF. CDR3 DNA sequence: TGTGCCAGCAGACCTGAAGTCCAAGGGGGCTATGGCTACACCTTC.

The V call is TRBV14, the J call TRBJ1-1; D possibly corresponds to TRBD1 (6 bases). V lost 4 bases, J lost 4 bases, and 10 bases lay in between. Germline V gene lookup returns CDR1 SGHDN and CDR2 FVKESK. The CDR3 length is 13 residues. CDR3 amino acids: CASSLIQGTEAFF. CDR3 DNA: TGTGCCAGCAGCCTAATACAGGGCACTGAAGCTTTCTTT.

This chain links TRBV7-2 with TRBJ2-7; TRBD1 agrees at 8 bases. V lost 7 bases and J lost 2; bases outside the gene matches: 25. Germline assignment: CDR1 SGHTA and CDR2 FQGNSA. This CDR3 has 20 residues. The CDR3 sequence is CASTESPYTRDRGPPYEQYF. The CDR3 bases are TGTGCCAGCACCGAAAGTCCCTATACCCGAGACAGGGGTCCCCCCTACGAGCAGTACTTC.

This clonotype showed up just a few times. This chain connects TRBV7-2 to TRBJ1-1; 8 bases match TRBD1. The CDR3 is 17 residues long. The junction had 9 bases not matched to a gene; V was cut back by 3 bases and J by 0 bases. Germline CDR1 is SGHTA and CDR2 is FQGNSA. In DNA form, the CDR3 reads TGTGCCAGCAGCTTCGCCGACAGGGGTGGGATGAACACTGAAGCTTTCTTT. As protein: CASSFADRGGMNTEAFF.

There are a few counts of this clonotype. The genes are TRBV7-8 and TRBJ2-3; unclear D gene. From germline, CDR1 is SGHVS and CDR2 FQNEAQ. The V end lost 9 bases, the J end lost 0 bases, and 7 bases lay between the germline ends. The CDR3 is 12 residues long. The CDR3 protein is CASSVSTDTQYF. The CDR3 bases are TGTGCCAGTTCGGTGAGCACAGATACGCAGTATTTT.

The rearrangement joins TRBV23-1 to TRBJ1-1; D remains ambiguous. TRBV23-1 is known as an ORF, though its function is uncertain. V lost 5 bases and J 5 bases, leaving 15 bases between the germline ends. This CDR3 has 14 residues. In DNA, the CDR3 is TGCGCCAGCAGTGTCCCGGCTTTGCTGACTGAAGCTTTCTTT. It codes for CASSVPALLTEAFF.

Many counts were recorded for this clonotype. The genes are TRBV7-9 and TRBJ2-7; D unresolved. This CDR3 has 10 residues. With 1 base removed from V and 6 bases from J, the gap between germline ends came to 1 base. Germline V gene lookup returns CDR1 SEHNR and CDR2 FQNEAQ (reference sequence). The CDR3 coding sequence is TGTGCCAGCAGCTTAGGCGAGCAGTACTTC. It is translated as CASSLGEQYF.

The chain has TRBV3-1 and TRBJ2-3; maybe TRBD2 (6 bases). There are 16 residues in the CDR3. Between the trimmed V and J ends, which lost 1 base and 6 bases, there was a span of 17 bases. The V gene's germline CDR1 is LGHDT and CDR2 YNNKEL (reference sequence). In DNA form, the CDR3 reads TGTGCCAGCAGCCAAGTTGGCGGGGTATTTGAGGATACGCAGTATTTT. Translated: CASSQVGGVFEDTQYF.

The V and J genes are TRBV7-6 and TRBJ2-2; D is perhaps TRBD1 (5 bases). The CDR3 covers 16 residues. Trimming left V 5 bases short and J 6 bases short, with 19 bases between. The germline CDR1 and CDR2 sequences are SGHVS and FNYEAQ. CDR3 region: CASSPYRSREAGELFF. CDR3 bases: TGTGCCAGCAGCCCCTACCGGAGCAGGGAAGCCGGGGAGCTGTTTTTT.

This clonotype was observed at least ten times. The CDR3 nucleotides are TGTGCCAGCAGCTTAGGCCGGGACCGCAAAGGTGGCTACACCTTC. Translated, it gives CASSLGRDRKGGYTF. This sequence joins TRBV7-9 and TRBJ1-2; possible D gene TRBD1, 5 bases. The CDR3 contains 15 residues. Germline assignment: CDR1 SEHNR and CDR2 FQNEAQ (reference sequence). V was shortened by 1 base and J by 7 bases, with 16 bases between the two germline ends.

This clonotype has at least ten counts. The chain joins TRBV6-2 or TRBV6-3 to TRBJ2-1; D not resolved. The CDR3 totals 16 residues. The V gene's germline CDR1 is MNHEY and CDR2 SVGEGT. Trimming removed 4 bases from V and 0 bases from J, with 13 bases in between. CDR3 sequence reads: CASSFSEEGSYNEQFF. CDR3 DNA sequence: TGTGCCAGCAGTTTCTCCGAGGAAGGCTCCTACAATGAGCAGTTCTTC.

This clonotype was detected only a few times. This chain's CDR3 is CASSRQETQYF. For the CDR3, the DNA is TGTGCCAGCAGTCGACAAGAGACCCAGTACTTC. The chain has TRBV6-2 or TRBV6-3 and TRBJ2-5, with D uncertain. Trimming stripped 5 bases from V and 2 bases from J, with 3 bases between. Germline CDR1 is MNHEY and CDR2 is SVGEGT. There are 11 residues in the CDR3.

The CDR3 DNA sequence: TGCAGTGCTAGAGATCACCAATTACAGGGCACTGAAGCTTTCTTT. It is translated as CSARDHQLQGTEAFF. The chain has TRBV20-1 and TRBJ1-1; D might be TRBD1 (6 bases). Looked up from germline, CDR1 is DFQATT and CDR2 is SNEGSKA (reference sequence). V was clipped by 0 bases and J by 4 bases, with 15 bases between them. This CDR3 region has 15 residues.

This chain connects TRBV9 to TRBJ2-3, with 7 bases aligning to TRBD1. Germline assignment: CDR1 SGDLS and CDR2 YYNGEE. V was pared by 4 bases and J by 1 base, with 3 bases of the junction left unmatched. This CDR3 contains 14 residues. CDR3 DNA: TGTGCCAGCAGCTTTGGACAGGGCACAGATACGCAGTATTTT. This translates into CASSFGQGTDTQYF. Drawing the rest from reference TRBV9 and TRBJ2-3, the complete variable domain is DSGVTQTPKHLITATGQRVTLRCSPRSGDLSVYWYQQSLDQGLQFLIQYYNGEERAKGNILERFSAQQFPDLHSELNLSSLELGDSALYFCASSFGQGTDTQYFGPGTRLTVL.

In its sample, this clonotype was seen a few times. The chain is built from TRBV11-2 and TRBJ2-1, with D hard to call. This CDR3 is 10 amino acids long. Per germline, CDR1 SGHAT and CDR2 FQNNGV. Trimming left V 0 bases short and J 13 bases short, with 4 bases between. CDR3 in amino acids: CASSLDRQFF. Written as DNA, the CDR3 is TGTGCCAGCAGCTTAGACCGCCAGTTCTTC.

This clonotype was seen a few times. The V gene is TRBV12-3 or TRBV12-4, the J gene TRBJ2-1; TRBD1 aligns across 8 bases. V lost 5 bases, J lost 5 bases, and 8 bases stayed unmatched. The CDR3 is 15 residues long. DNA of the CDR3: TGTGCCAGCAGTGGACAGGGTTGGATCAACAATGAGCAGTTCTTC. It codes for CASSGQGWINNEQFF.

This chain connects TRBV20-1 to TRBJ2-1; 11 bases line up with TRBD2. Germline trimming cut 6 bases from V and 16 bases from J; bases unmatched to any gene: 8. The CDR3 consists of 11 residues. CDR1 and CDR2 from the germline V gene are DFQATT and SNEGSKA (reference sequence). CDR3 sequence reads: CSAPIAGGNFF. The CDR3 nucleotides read TGCAGTGCCCCAATAGCGGGGGGGAACTTCTTC.

The chain joins TRBV7-9 to TRBJ1-1; weak D call: TRBD1 (6 bases). Germline CDR1 is SEHNR and CDR2 is FQNEAQ (reference sequence). There are 14 residues in the CDR3. The V and J ends lost 5 bases and 7 bases respectively, with 17 bases between them. Written as DNA, the CDR3 is TGTGCCAGCAGCCACCCGGGGGCGCGGGATGAAGCTTTCTTT. It encodes CASSHPGARDEAFF.

Here the CDR3 reads CASSSPGQAIRKQFF. The CDR3 region has the DNA TGTGCCAGCAGTTCCCCGGGACAGGCCATCAGGAAGCAGTTCTTC. The chain carries TRBV6-2 or TRBV6-3 and TRBJ2-1; 8 bases fit TRBD1. The CDR3 has 15 residues. Germline values: CDR1 MNHEY, CDR2 SVGEGT. V lost 4 bases to trimming and J lost 11 bases; unmatched junction nucleotides: 13.

The table lists this clonotype with a few counts. The V gene is TRBV7-9, the J gene TRBJ2-2; the match to TRBD1 covers 8 bases. CDR3 length: 17 amino acids. Trimming removed 6 bases from V and 3 bases from J; junction bases left unmatched: 12. Germline V lookup: CDR1 SEHNR, CDR2 FQNEAQ (reference sequence). The CDR3 coding sequence is TGTGCCAGCAGTTCCCCGAGACAGGGGTCGGACACCGGGGAGCTGTTTTTT. Its protein is CASSSPRQGSDTGELFF.

The rearrangement uses TRBV19 and TRBJ2-5; D is possibly TRBD1 (6 bases). Germline values: CDR1 LNHDA, CDR2 SQIVND (reference sequence). Deletions cut 3 bases from V and 1 base from J, with 6 bases between. CDR3 size: 13 residues. The CDR3 sequence: CASSMTGQETQYF. The CDR3 nucleotides are TGTGCCAGTAGTATGACAGGCCAAGAGACCCAGTACTTC.

The J gene is TRBJ2-2, the V gene TRBV11-1; D not certain. Germline CDR1 SGHAT, CDR2 FQDESV (reference sequence). Trimming shortened V by 5 bases and J by 2 bases, and 6 bases separated the two germline ends. This CDR3 is 13 amino acids long. The CDR3 spells CASSEVNTGELFF. For the CDR3, the DNA is TGTGCCAGCAGCGAGGTAAACACCGGGGAGCTGTTTTTT.

Only a few counts were recorded for this clonotype. The chain links TRBV6-2 or TRBV6-3 to TRBJ2-3, with D hard to call. The CDR3 has 15 residues. In germline, CDR1 is MNHEY, CDR2 SVGEGT. Trimming cost V 6 bases and J 1 base, with 14 bases left between them. The CDR3 sequence: CASSSPIGGTDTQYF. CDR3 coding DNA: TGTGCCAGCAGCTCCCCGATCGGAGGCACAGATACGCAGTATTTT.

This clonotype has a handful of counts. The rearrangement joins TRBV10-3 to TRBJ2-3, with D possibly being TRBD1 (5 bases). V was cut by 4 bases and J by 1 base, with 9 bases left in between. Germline V gene sequence: CDR1 ENHRY, CDR2 SYGVKD. The CDR3 loop spans 14 amino acids. The CDR3 loop is CAISGEGGTDTQYF. DNA for the CDR3: TGTGCCATCAGTGGGGAAGGGGGCACAGATACGCAGTATTTT.

The CDR3 sequence: CSAGPGQGSSGYTF. CDR3 in DNA: TGCAGCGCGGGGCCGGGACAGGGGTCGTCTGGCTACACCTTC. The chain couples TRBV29-1 to TRBJ1-2; 10 positions agree with TRBD1. The junction had 12 bases not matched to a gene; V was cut back by 7 bases and J by 7 bases. The CDR3 extends over 14 amino acids. The germline V gene encodes CDR1 SQVTM and CDR2 ANQGSEA.